This T cell receptor beta chain originates from a study of HIV-infected patients and healthy controls. This clonotype has at least ten counts. Its antigen is still unknown. Notes on the study in general: HIV+ repertoires were severely depleted of MAIT alpha-chain CDR3s, unlike healthy controls. When repertoires were size-matched, rare events in HIV-infected data became overweighted.

Alpha and beta constant-region primers primed reverse transcription of 400 to 500 ng RNA. Alpha and beta chain libraries were made separately by chain-specific third strand synthesis with multiplexing indices. The cDNA received a 5' RACE adapter containing a random hexamer plus an SP2 sequencing primer site. Each molecule carried a 12-nucleotide identifier made of two joined random hexamers added before amplification. TCRdb independently ran MiXCR on the 5' RACE reads; one entry per CDR3 protein. The table shows about 14,000 distinct CDR3 sequences, with 9% to 15% occurring only once. Follow-up blood was drawn about 14 weeks, roughly three months, after antiretroviral therapy began. No cell fractionation was done, so the repertoire covers all unsorted peripheral blood T cells. The CDR3 covers 12 residues. V was shortened by 5 bases and J by 0 bases, with 3 bases between the two germline ends. Germline CDR1 and CDR2: MNHEY and SMNVEV (reference sequence).

The chain joins TRBV27 to TRBJ2-3, with unresolved D. The source material was blood, sampled during antiretroviral therapy. The sequence came from an adult with HIV infection. The donor label of this sample is uncertain. The chain's CDR3 is CASSQSTDTQYF. CDR3 nucleotides: TGTGCCAGCAGTCAGAGCACAGATACGCAGTATTTT.